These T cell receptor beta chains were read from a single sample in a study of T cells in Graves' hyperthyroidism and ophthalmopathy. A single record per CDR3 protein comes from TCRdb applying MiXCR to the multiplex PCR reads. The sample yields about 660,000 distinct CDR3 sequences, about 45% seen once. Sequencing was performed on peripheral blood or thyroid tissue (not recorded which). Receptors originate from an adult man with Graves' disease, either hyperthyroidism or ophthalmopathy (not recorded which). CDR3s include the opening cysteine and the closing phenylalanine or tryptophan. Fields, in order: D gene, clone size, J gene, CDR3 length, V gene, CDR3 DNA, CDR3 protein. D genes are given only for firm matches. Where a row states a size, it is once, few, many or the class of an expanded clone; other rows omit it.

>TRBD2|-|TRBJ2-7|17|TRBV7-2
TGTGCCAGCAGCCCCGGGGAGCGGGGGGTCGGGCGGTATGAGCAGTACTTC
CASSPGERGVGRYEQYF
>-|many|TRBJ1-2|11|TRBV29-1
TGCAGCCTTGGGGGGGACTATGGCTACACCTTC
CSLGGDYGYTF
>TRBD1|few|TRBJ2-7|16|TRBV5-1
TGCGCCAGCAGCACTGGGGACAGGGGAATATGGTACGAGCAGTACTTC
CASSTGDRGIWYEQYF
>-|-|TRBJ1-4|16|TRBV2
TGTGCCAGCAGTATCATGGGACACACAACTAATGAAAAACTGTTTTTT
CASSIMGHTTNEKLFF
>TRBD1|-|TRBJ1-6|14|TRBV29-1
TGCAGCGTTGGGGGACAGGGGGCAAATTCACCCCTCCACTTT
CSVGGQGANSPLHF
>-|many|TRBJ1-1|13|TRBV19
TGTGCCAGTAGTATTCCCGGGGGCACTGAAGCTTTCTTT
CASSIPGGTEAFF
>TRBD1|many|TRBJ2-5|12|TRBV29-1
TGCAGCTCGACAGGGGGTTCGGAGACCCAGTACTTC
CSSTGGSETQYF
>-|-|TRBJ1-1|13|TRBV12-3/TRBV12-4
TGTGCCAGCAGTCAGGGTTCCCACACTGAAGCTTTCTTT
CASSQGSHTEAFF
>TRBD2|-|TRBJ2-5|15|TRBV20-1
TGCAGCGTTGACGGACTAGCGGGAGTCCAAGAGACCCAGTACTTC
CSVDGLAGVQETQYF
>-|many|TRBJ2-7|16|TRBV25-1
TGTGCCAGCAGTGAATGGGGGACCGAAAGTGCCTACGAGCAGTACTTC
CASSEWGTESAYEQYF
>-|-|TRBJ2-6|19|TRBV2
TGTGCCAGCAGGTCCTTGACGACAGGGAGGGAATCTGGGGCCAACGTCCTGACTTTC
CASRSLTTGRESGANVLTF
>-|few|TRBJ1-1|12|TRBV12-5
TGTGCTAGTGGTTTGCAGGGCACTGAAGCTTTCTTT
CASGLQGTEAFF